This TCR beta chain comes out of a study of T-cell reconstitution after alpha-beta-depleted transplantation in children. Study-level points and caveats: At one year after transplant, newly produced T cells mostly accounted for T-cell counts and diversity. For some patients, TCRbeta diversity was high at day 60 because of recipient T cells and thymic progenitors that survived. Reportedly, only several hundred clones from non-depleted graft cells drove alpha-beta T-cell counts at about two months.

The CDR3 sequence is 13 residues long. Trimming removed 1 base at V and 5 bases at J, with 6 bases between. Per germline, CDR1 MNHNY and CDR2 SVGAGI (reference sequence). To note about this clonotype: Its specificity is not known.

TCRbeta library preparation incorporated unique molecular identifiers. TCRdb used MiXCR to reprocess the PCR reads, holding one entry per CDR3 protein. The top ten clones hold around 29% of a sample with about 470,000 distinct CDR3 sequences, about 40% of them seen once. The starting material was PBMCs, obtained before TCRalphabeta/CD19-depleted stem cell transplant. The J gene is TRBJ2-1, the V gene TRBV6-6; D unresolved. The receptor's source is a girl aged 2 to 10 with aplastic anemia, due to receive a stem cell transplant. CDR3 region: CASSYFGHNEQFF. The CDR3 DNA follows: TGTGCCAGCAGTTACTTCGGGCACAATGAGCAGTTCTTC.